These T cell receptor beta chains were read from a single sample in a study of radiation and T cells in renal cell carcinoma. Some clones are missing from TCRdb's copy, which holds only in-frame ones; the method was immunoSEQ multiplex PCR. Of about 24,000 clones in the sample, more than 50% are singletons; the top ten hold less than 25%. This material consisted of tumor tissue, taken from a patient whose treatment was nephrectomy without radiotherapy. These receptors originate from a human donor with renal cell carcinoma. The CDR3 runs from the conserved cysteine through the conserved F or W. A D gene is named only where the DNA matches it firmly. The listing skips clone size in some rows; elsewhere it reads once, few, many or a size class.

cdr3_nt: TGTGCCAGCTCACCACCGCGGCCAGGTTCCTACGAGCAGTACTTC
cdr3_aa: CASSPPRPGSYEQYF
j_call: TRBJ2-7
v_call: TRBV18
d_call: .
cdr3_length: 15
clone_size: once

cdr3_nt: TGTGCCAGCAGCCCAGCCGTAGGGGTGAACACTGAAGCTTTCTTT
cdr3_aa: CASSPAVGVNTEAFF
j_call: TRBJ1-1
v_call: TRBV5-4
d_call: .
cdr3_length: 15
clone_size: .

cdr3_nt: TGTGCCAGCAGCGACGGGACTAGCGGCTCCTACGAGCAGTACTTC
cdr3_aa: CASSDGTSGSYEQYF
j_call: TRBJ2-7
v_call: TRBV9
d_call: TRBD2
cdr3_length: 15
clone_size: .

cdr3_nt: TGTGCCAGCAGCCTCCTTGGGGGGGGCGGCACAGATACGCAGTATTTT
cdr3_aa: CASSLLGGGGTDTQYF
j_call: TRBJ2-3
v_call: TRBV7-6
d_call: .
cdr3_length: 16
clone_size: .

cdr3_nt: TGTGCCAGCTCACCCCGGACAGGGAGCTCCTACGAGCAGTACTTC
cdr3_aa: CASSPRTGSSYEQYF
j_call: TRBJ2-7
v_call: TRBV18
d_call: TRBD1
cdr3_length: 15
clone_size: .

cdr3_nt: TGTGCCAGCTCACCCGGGACTAGCGGGGGACGGGAGACCCAGTACTTC
cdr3_aa: CASSPGTSGGRETQYF
j_call: TRBJ2-5
v_call: TRBV18
d_call: TRBD2
cdr3_length: 16
clone_size: .

cdr3_nt: TGTGCCAGCAGCTGGAGTGGGGGTGGTGAAAAACTGTTTTTT
cdr3_aa: CASSWSGGGEKLFF
j_call: TRBJ1-4
v_call: TRBV7-2
d_call: .
cdr3_length: 14
clone_size: few

cdr3_nt: TGTGCCAGCAGCTTGGATAACTCAAGAGGGGAAAAACTGTTTTTT
cdr3_aa: CASSLDNSRGEKLFF
j_call: TRBJ1-4
v_call: TRBV5-4
d_call: .
cdr3_length: 15
clone_size: .

cdr3_nt: TGTGCCAGCAGCCCCCAGGACAGGGACGGGGAGGATTCACCCCTCCACTTT
cdr3_aa: CASSPQDRDGEDSPLHF
j_call: TRBJ1-6
v_call: TRBV13
d_call: TRBD1
cdr3_length: 17
clone_size: few

cdr3_nt: TGTGCCAGCAGTTACCTCGGTTCCGGGACAATCTACGAGCAGTACTTC
cdr3_aa: CASSYLGSGTIYEQYF
j_call: TRBJ2-7
v_call: TRBV6-5
d_call: .
cdr3_length: 16
clone_size: once

cdr3_nt: TGTGCCAGCAGCTTAGGGGGGACCACGCAAGAGACCCAGTACTTC
cdr3_aa: CASSLGGTTQETQYF
j_call: TRBJ2-5
v_call: TRBV13
d_call: .
cdr3_length: 15
clone_size: .

cdr3_nt: TGTGCCAGCAGCCCGCGGAGAGGGGATCAAAACATTCAGTACTTC
cdr3_aa: CASSPRRGDQNIQYF
j_call: TRBJ2-4
v_call: TRBV6-1
d_call: .
cdr3_length: 15
clone_size: .

cdr3_nt: TGTGCCAGCAGTTCGACGGGTGAGACCCAGTACTTC
cdr3_aa: CASSSTGETQYF
j_call: TRBJ2-5
v_call: TRBV27
d_call: .
cdr3_length: 12
clone_size: few

cdr3_nt: TGTGCCAGCAGCTTAGCGAAAAATACAGGGTTGACTGAAGCTTTCTTT
cdr3_aa: CASSLAKNTGLTEAFF
j_call: TRBJ1-1
v_call: TRBV7-9
d_call: .
cdr3_length: 16
clone_size: few

cdr3_nt: TGTGCCTGGAGTTTGAGACGCGACTATGGCTACACCTTC
cdr3_aa: CAWSLRRDYGYTF
j_call: TRBJ1-2
v_call: TRBV30
d_call: .
cdr3_length: 13
clone_size: .

cdr3_nt: TGTGCCAGCAGGCCTGGACAGGGGAATAATTCACCCCTCCACTTT
cdr3_aa: CASRPGQGNNSPLHF
j_call: TRBJ1-6
v_call: TRBV2
d_call: TRBD1
cdr3_length: 15
clone_size: .

cdr3_nt: TGCGCCAGCAGCCAAGCGTCCACAGCAGGGTGGCCCCAGCATTTT
cdr3_aa: CASSQASTAGWPQHF
j_call: TRBJ1-5
v_call: TRBV4-1
d_call: .
cdr3_length: 15
clone_size: .

cdr3_nt: TGCAGCGCCCTGGGACAGGGAGTCACCAATGAGCAGTTCTTC
cdr3_aa: CSALGQGVTNEQFF
j_call: TRBJ2-1
v_call: TRBV29-1
d_call: TRBD1
cdr3_length: 14
clone_size: .

cdr3_nt: TGTGCCAGCAGGACCGGGACCCCTAATTCACCCCTCCACTTT
cdr3_aa: CASRTGTPNSPLHF
j_call: TRBJ1-6
v_call: TRBV27
d_call: .
cdr3_length: 14
clone_size: .

cdr3_nt: TGTGCCAGCAGTGCTACAGGGGGCCCGAGCTCCTATAATTCACCCCTCCACTTT
cdr3_aa: CASSATGGPSSYNSPLHF
j_call: TRBJ1-6
v_call: TRBV6-1
d_call: TRBD1
cdr3_length: 18
clone_size: few

cdr3_nt: TGTGCCAGCAGCTTTGGGTTCGGGTCCTACGAGCAGTACTTC
cdr3_aa: CASSFGFGSYEQYF
j_call: TRBJ2-7
v_call: TRBV7-2
d_call: .
cdr3_length: 14
clone_size: .

cdr3_nt: TGTGCCAGCAGCTTACCGACTAGCGGGGTTGATACGCAGTATTTT
cdr3_aa: CASSLPTSGVDTQYF
j_call: TRBJ2-3
v_call: TRBV7-2
d_call: TRBD2
cdr3_length: 15
clone_size: .

cdr3_nt: TGCGCCAGCAGCCAAGTCCGGGTCACTGAAGCTTTCTTT
cdr3_aa: CASSQVRVTEAFF
j_call: TRBJ1-1
v_call: TRBV4-3
d_call: .
cdr3_length: 13
clone_size: many

cdr3_nt: TGTGCCAGCAGCCAAGCCCGCTGGATCACAGATACGCAGTATTTT
cdr3_aa: CASSQARWITDTQYF
j_call: TRBJ2-3
v_call: TRBV14
d_call: .
cdr3_length: 15
clone_size: few

cdr3_nt: TGTGCCAGCAGCTTGGCCGAGACTGAAGCTTTCTTT
cdr3_aa: CASSLAETEAFF
j_call: TRBJ1-1
v_call: TRBV5-4
d_call: .
cdr3_length: 12
clone_size: medium-sized

cdr3_nt: TGTGCCAGCAGCTTGGGGGGGAATTCACCCCTCCACTTT
cdr3_aa: CASSLGGNSPLHF
j_call: TRBJ1-6
v_call: TRBV5-5
d_call: .
cdr3_length: 13
clone_size: many

cdr3_nt: TGTGCCAGCAGTTTATTCCCAGGGGTAAGGAATGAGCAGTTCTTC
cdr3_aa: CASSLFPGVRNEQFF
j_call: TRBJ2-1
v_call: TRBV27
d_call: .
cdr3_length: 15
clone_size: .

cdr3_nt: TGTGCCAGCAGCCTAGGTAACACGCAGTATTTT
cdr3_aa: CASSLGNTQYF
j_call: TRBJ2-3
v_call: TRBV11-2
d_call: .
cdr3_length: 11
clone_size: .

cdr3_nt: TGTGCCAGCAGCCAAGATATAGGAAAAAACATTCAGTACTTC
cdr3_aa: CASSQDIGKNIQYF
j_call: TRBJ2-4
v_call: TRBV4-2
d_call: .
cdr3_length: 14
clone_size: few

cdr3_nt: TGTGCCAGCAGCATATCTTCGACAGGGGGCATTTCACCCCTCCACTTT
cdr3_aa: CASSISSTGGISPLHF
j_call: TRBJ1-6
v_call: TRBV7-9
d_call: TRBD1
cdr3_length: 16
clone_size: few

cdr3_nt: TGTGCCAGTAGTACCTCAAGGGGCCTTTCCTACGAGCAGTACTTC
cdr3_aa: CASSTSRGLSYEQYF
j_call: TRBJ2-7
v_call: TRBV19
d_call: .
cdr3_length: 15
clone_size: .

cdr3_nt: TGTGCCACCAGCAGGGAGAATTCACCCCTCCACTTT
cdr3_aa: CATSRENSPLHF
j_call: TRBJ1-6
v_call: TRBV15
d_call: .
cdr3_length: 12
clone_size: few

cdr3_nt: TGTGCCAGCAGCTTACCTTCCCCGGGTTCTGGAAACACCATATATTTT
cdr3_aa: CASSLPSPGSGNTIYF
j_call: TRBJ1-3
v_call: TRBV13
d_call: .
cdr3_length: 16
clone_size: .

cdr3_nt: TGTGCCAGCAGCCTCGTTGGCGGGGGCCTCTCCTACGAGCAGTACTTC
cdr3_aa: CASSLVGGGLSYEQYF
j_call: TRBJ2-7
v_call: TRBV7-9
d_call: .
cdr3_length: 16
clone_size: .